This T cell receptor beta chain was sequenced for a study of cytomegalovirus exposure and HLA in healthy donors. Study-wide points: Reports showed the classifier diagnosing cytomegalovirus status with high specificity and sensitivity.

The protocol was immunoSEQ multiplex PCR, while the TCRdb copy is restricted to in-frame clones and leaves out a portion. The sample holds tens of thousands of clones, over 75% seen once. In the case of this clone: Its antigen is not identified.

In germline, CDR1 is LNHDA, CDR2 SQIVND (reference sequence). The CDR3 sequence is 13 residues long. The ends lost 5 bases at V and 7 bases at J; junction bases unmatched: 8. Sequenced sample: PBMCs. The TCR comes from a woman aged 25 to 39 in good health and CMV-seronegative. The chain couples TRBV19 to TRBJ2-7, with 7 positions matching TRBD2. The CDR3 DNA reads TGTGCCAGTAGTTTGCGGGAGTATGAAGAGCAGTACTTC. Protein: CASSLREYEEQYF.